This T cell receptor beta chain was identified during a study of T-cell memory formation after mild COVID-19. Germline CDR1 reads SGHVS; CDR2 reads FQNEAQ. The CDR3 is 16 residues long. The V and J ends lost 0 bases and 4 bases, in that order; junction bases with no gene match: 4. TCRdb itself ran the 5' RACE reads through MiXCR, one entry per CDR3 protein. The table has about 180,000 distinct CDR3 sequences, 15% to 20% seen once. Sequencing used PBMCs or a T cell subset sorted from them (not recorded which). This TCR was sampled from a man between 18 and 35 years old who had mild COVID-19 (a few samples of this study predate the infection). Cell type and time point are not known. The V gene is TRBV7-8, the J gene TRBJ2-2; 8 nucleotides match TRBD2. This CDR3 reads CASSLAGGAGTGELFF. The CDR3 nucleotides read TGTGCCAGCAGCTTAGCCGGGGGGGCGGGCACCGGGGAGCTGTTTTTT.